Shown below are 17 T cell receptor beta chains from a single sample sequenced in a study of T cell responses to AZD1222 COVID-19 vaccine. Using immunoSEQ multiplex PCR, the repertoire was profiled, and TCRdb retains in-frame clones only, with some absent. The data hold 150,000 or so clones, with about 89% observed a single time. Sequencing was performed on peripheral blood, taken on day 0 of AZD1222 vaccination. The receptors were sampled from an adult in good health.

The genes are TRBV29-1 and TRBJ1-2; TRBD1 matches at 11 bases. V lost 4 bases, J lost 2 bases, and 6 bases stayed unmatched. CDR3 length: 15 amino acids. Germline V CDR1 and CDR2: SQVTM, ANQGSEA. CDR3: CSVADRGRLNYGYTF. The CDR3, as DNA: TGCAGCGTTGCGGACAGGGGGCGCTTGAACTATGGCTACACCTTC.

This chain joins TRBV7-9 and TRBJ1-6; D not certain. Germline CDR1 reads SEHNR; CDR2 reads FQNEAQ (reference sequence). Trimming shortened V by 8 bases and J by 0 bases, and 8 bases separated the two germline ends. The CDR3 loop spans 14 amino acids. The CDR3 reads CASSGSSYNSPLHF. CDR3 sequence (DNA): TGTGCCAGCTCAGGCAGCTCCTATAATTCACCCCTCCACTTT.

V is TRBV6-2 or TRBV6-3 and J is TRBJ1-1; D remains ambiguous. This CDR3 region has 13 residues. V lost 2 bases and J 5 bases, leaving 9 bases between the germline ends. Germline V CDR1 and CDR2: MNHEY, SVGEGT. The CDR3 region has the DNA TGTGCCAGCAGTTACCTTCCGACGACTGAAGCTTTCTTT. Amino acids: CASSYLPTTEAFF.

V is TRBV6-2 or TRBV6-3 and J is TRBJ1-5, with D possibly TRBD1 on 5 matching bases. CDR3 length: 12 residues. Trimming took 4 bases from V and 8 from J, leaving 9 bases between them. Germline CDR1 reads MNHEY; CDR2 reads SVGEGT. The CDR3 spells CASSSRGEPQHF. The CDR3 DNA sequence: TGTGCCAGCAGTTCTAGAGGGGAGCCCCAGCATTTT.

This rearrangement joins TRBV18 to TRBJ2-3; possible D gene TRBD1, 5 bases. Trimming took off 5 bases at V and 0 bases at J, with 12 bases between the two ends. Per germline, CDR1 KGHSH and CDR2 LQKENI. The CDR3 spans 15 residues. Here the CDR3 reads CASSSGAGSTDTQYF. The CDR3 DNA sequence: TGTGCCAGCTCATCCGGCGCAGGGAGCACAGATACGCAGTATTTT.

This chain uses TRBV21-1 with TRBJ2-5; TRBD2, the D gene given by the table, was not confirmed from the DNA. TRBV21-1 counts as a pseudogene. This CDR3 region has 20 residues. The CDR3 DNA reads TGTGCCAGCAGCAAAGATCGCTCAGGGACTAGCGGGTGTCGTGGGGAGACCCAGTACTTC. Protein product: CASSKDRSGTSGCRGETQYF.

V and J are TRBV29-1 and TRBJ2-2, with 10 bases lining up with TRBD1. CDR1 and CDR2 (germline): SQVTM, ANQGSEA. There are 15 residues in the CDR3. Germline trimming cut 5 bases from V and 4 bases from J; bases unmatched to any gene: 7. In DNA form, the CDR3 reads TGCAGCGTTAAGGACAGGGGGATACGCACCGGGGAGCTGTTTTTT. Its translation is CSVKDRGIRTGELFF.

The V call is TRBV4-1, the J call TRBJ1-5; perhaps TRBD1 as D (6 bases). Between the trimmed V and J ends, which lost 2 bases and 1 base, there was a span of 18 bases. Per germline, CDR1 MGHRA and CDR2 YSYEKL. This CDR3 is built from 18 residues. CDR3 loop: CASSQIHRDTRSNQPQHF. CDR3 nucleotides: TGCGCCAGCAGCCAAATACACAGGGATACTCGGAGCAATCAGCCCCAGCATTTT.

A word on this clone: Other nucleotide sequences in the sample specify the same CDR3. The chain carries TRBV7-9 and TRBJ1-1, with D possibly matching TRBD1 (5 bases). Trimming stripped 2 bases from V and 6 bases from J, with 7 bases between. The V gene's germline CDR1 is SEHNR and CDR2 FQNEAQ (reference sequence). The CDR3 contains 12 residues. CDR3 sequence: CASSLRGAEAFF. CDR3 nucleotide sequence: TGTGCCAGCAGCTTAAGGGGCGCTGAAGCTTTCTTT.

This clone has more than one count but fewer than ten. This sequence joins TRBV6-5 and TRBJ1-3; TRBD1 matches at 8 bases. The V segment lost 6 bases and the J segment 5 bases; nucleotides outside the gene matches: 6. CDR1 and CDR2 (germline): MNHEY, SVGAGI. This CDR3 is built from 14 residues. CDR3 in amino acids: CASREDRVRNTIYF. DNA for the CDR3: TGTGCCAGCAGGGAGGACAGGGTGAGAAACACCATATATTTT.

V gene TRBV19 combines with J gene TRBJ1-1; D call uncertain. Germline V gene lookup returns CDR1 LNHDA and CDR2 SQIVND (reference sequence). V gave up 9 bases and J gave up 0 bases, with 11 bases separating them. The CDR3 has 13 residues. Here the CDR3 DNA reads TGTGCCAGCGGACGGAGATTGAACACTGAAGCTTTCTTT. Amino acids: CASGRRLNTEAFF.

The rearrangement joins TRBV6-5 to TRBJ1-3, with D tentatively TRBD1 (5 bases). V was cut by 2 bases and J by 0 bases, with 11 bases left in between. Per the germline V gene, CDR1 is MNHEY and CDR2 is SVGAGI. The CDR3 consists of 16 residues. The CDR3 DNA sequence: TGTGCCAGCAGTTACGGAATCGGACACTCTGGAAACACCATATATTTT. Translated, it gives CASSYGIGHSGNTIYF.

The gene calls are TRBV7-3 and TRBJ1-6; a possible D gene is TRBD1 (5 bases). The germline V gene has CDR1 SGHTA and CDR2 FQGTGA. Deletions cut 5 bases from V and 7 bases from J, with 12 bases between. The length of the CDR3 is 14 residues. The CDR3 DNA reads TGTGCCAGCAGCCTAGGGGACCCCAATTCACCCCTCCACTTT. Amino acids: CASSLGDPNSPLHF.

The CDR3 bases are TGCGCCAGCAGCCAAAGTCATAACAGTTCACCCCTCCACTTT. Translated: CASSQSHNSSPLHF. V is TRBV4-3 and J is TRBJ1-6; D remains unclear. The CDR3 loop spans 14 amino acids. V shed 2 bases and J shed 9 bases, with 11 bases lying between them. The germline V gene encodes CDR1 LGHNA and CDR2 YSLEER.

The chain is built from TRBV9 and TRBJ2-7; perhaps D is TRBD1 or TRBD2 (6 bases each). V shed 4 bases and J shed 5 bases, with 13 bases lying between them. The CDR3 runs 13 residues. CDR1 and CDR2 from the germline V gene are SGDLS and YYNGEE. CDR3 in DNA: TGTGCCAGCAGCTTCCAAGGGGGGAACGAGCAGTACTTC. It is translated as CASSFQGGNEQYF.

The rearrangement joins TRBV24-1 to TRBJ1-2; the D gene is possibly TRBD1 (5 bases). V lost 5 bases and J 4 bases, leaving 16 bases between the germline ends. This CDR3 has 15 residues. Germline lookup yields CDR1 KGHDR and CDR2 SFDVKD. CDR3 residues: CATSAGDQIGYGYTF. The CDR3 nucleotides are TGTGCCACCAGTGCCGGGGACCAGATAGGCTATGGCTACACCTTC.

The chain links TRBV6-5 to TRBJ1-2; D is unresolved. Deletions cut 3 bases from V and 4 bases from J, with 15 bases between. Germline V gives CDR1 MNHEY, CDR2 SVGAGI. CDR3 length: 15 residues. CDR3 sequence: CASSYSRDQLYGYTF. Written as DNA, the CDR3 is TGTGCCAGCAGTTATTCTCGTGACCAGCTCTATGGCTACACCTTC.